Each of the 13 T cell receptor beta chains below was sequenced from the same sample in a study of blood T cells in healthy people across ages. A second about 6 to 11 cycle PCR used barcoded and J-beta primers. TCRdb re-analysed the 5' RACE reads in MiXCR, keeping a single row per CDR3 protein. This sample has roughly 1,700,000 distinct CDR3 sequences, with approximately 30% found just once. Sequencing used blood. These receptors were taken from a woman in her twenties or thirties in good health.

The chain has TRBV3-1 and TRBJ2-4; 9 bases match TRBD1. The J call could be wrong; TRBJ2-7 is a better fit for the DNA end. Germline V gives CDR1 LGHDT, CDR2 YNNKEL (reference sequence). This CDR3 is built from 15 residues. CDR3 nucleotide sequence: TGTGCCAGCAGCCAGCCTCACAGGGGGCGCGTCGAGCAGTACTTC. As protein: CASSQPHRGRVEQYF.

This chain uses TRBV6-2 or TRBV6-3 with TRBJ2-1; TRBD2 matches at 8 bases. This CDR3 is 15 amino acids long. J was trimmed by 7 bases and V by 6 bases; bases with no gene match: 11. Per germline, CDR1 MNHEY and CDR2 SVGEGT. This CDR3 reads CASSQPGLVANEQFF. The CDR3 nucleotides are TGTGCCAGCAGCCAACCGGGACTAGTTGCAAATGAGCAGTTCTTC.

This clonotype has a handful of counts. The J gene is TRBJ2-5, the V gene TRBV2; D uncertain. Germline CDR1 is SNHLY and CDR2 is FYNNEI. The CDR3 sequence is 14 residues long. The V and J ends lost 8 bases and 4 bases respectively, with 17 bases between them. The CDR3 reads CASGRNRWGETQYF. The CDR3 DNA reads TGTGCCAGCGGGCGGAACCGGTGGGGAGAGACCCAGTACTTC.

This clonotype occurred a few times. V usage is TRBV28 and J usage is TRBJ1-2; D remains ambiguous. Germline V lookup: CDR1 MDHEN, CDR2 SYDVKM. V was clipped by 3 bases and J by 8 bases, with 13 bases between them. The CDR3 has 13 amino acids. CDR3 sequence (DNA): TGTGCCAGCAGTTTGGATCGATTAAAAGGCTACACCTTC. It encodes CASSLDRLKGYTF.

In its sample, this clonotype was seen many times. The gene calls are TRBV12-3 or TRBV12-4 and TRBJ2-1; D is ambiguous. The CDR3 runs to 14 residues. The germline V and J ends were trimmed by 1 base and 2 bases, with 6 bases remaining between them. In DNA, the CDR3 is TGTGCCAGCAGTTTAGGCTGGACCTACAATGAGCAGTTCTTC. Translated: CASSLGWTYNEQFF.

The chain is built from TRBV20-1 and TRBJ2-3; tentative D call: TRBD2 (6 bases). The CDR3 loop spans 16 amino acids. In germline, CDR1 is DFQATT, CDR2 SNEGSKA (reference sequence). Trimming took off 0 bases at V and 0 bases at J, with 13 bases between the two ends. In DNA form, the CDR3 reads TGCAGTGCTAGAGATAACCTAGCGAGGAGCACAGATACGCAGTATTTT. It encodes CSARDNLARSTDTQYF.

This clonotype has a handful of counts. The V and J genes are TRBV6-5 and TRBJ1-3; tentatively, D is TRBD1 (5 bases). Germline CDR1 MNHEY, CDR2 SVGAGI. The V end was cut by 7 bases, the J end by 3 bases, with 13 bases between. The CDR3 is made up of 14 amino acids. The CDR3 DNA is TGTGCCAGCACGAGGGGAGTAAATGGAAACACCATATATTTT. Translating it yields CASTRGVNGNTIYF.

This clonotype has a count of ten or more. The gene calls are TRBV5-5 and TRBJ2-3; no definite D call. Germline V gene data show CDR1 as SGHKS and CDR2 as YYEKEE (reference sequence). Trimming removed 0 bases at V and 6 bases at J, with 8 bases between. The length of the CDR3 is 13 residues. For the CDR3, the DNA is TGTGCCAGCAGCTTGGACCCGTGGGATACGCAGTATTTT. Translating gives CASSLDPWDTQYF.

The sample holds many counts of this clonotype. The genes are TRBV4-2 and TRBJ2-7; D may be TRBD1 or TRBD2 (5 bases each). V was trimmed by 4 bases and J by 5 bases, leaving 15 bases between them. CDR3 length equals 14 residues. Germline lookup yields CDR1 LGHNA and CDR2 YNFKEQ. DNA of the CDR3: TGTGCCAGCAGCCCGACCCTCCCGGGACACGAGCAGTACTTC. Translated: CASSPTLPGHEQYF.

This clonotype was recorded a few times. This sequence joins TRBV28 and TRBJ2-5; TRBD2 matches 11 bases. The germline V gene encodes CDR1 MDHEN and CDR2 SYDVKM. This CDR3 has 18 amino acids. V lost 5 bases to trimming and J lost 2 bases; unmatched junction nucleotides: 13. The CDR3 region is CASSPGLLAGGQQETQYF. CDR3 nucleotide sequence: TGTGCCAGCAGTCCCGGCCTCTTAGCGGGGGGGCAACAAGAGACCCAGTACTTC.

The chain uses TRBV20-1 and TRBJ2-5, with TRBD2 identical over 13 bases. Trimming cost V 6 bases and J 5 bases; bases outside gene matches: 18. This CDR3 spans 18 amino acids. In germline, CDR1 is DFQATT, CDR2 SNEGSKA (reference sequence). CDR3 sequence reads: CSARPSLAGGPYRETQYF. CDR3 bases: TGCAGTGCCCGCCCCTCACTAGCGGGGGGGCCGTATCGGGAGACCCAGTACTTC.

The rearrangement uses TRBV10-3 and TRBJ1-5, with a weak D call TRBD1 (6 bases). In germline, CDR1 is ENHRY, CDR2 SYGVKD. The CDR3 consists of 16 residues. Trimming took 2 bases from V and 2 from J, leaving 13 bases between them. Written as DNA, the CDR3 is TGTGCCATCAGTGAGAATGGGGCAGGGGGCAATCAGCCCCAGCATTTT. As protein: CAISENGAGGNQPQHF.

The rearrangement joins TRBV7-2 to TRBJ2-1; maybe TRBD2 (7 bases). This CDR3 contains 16 residues. The V end lost 1 base, the J end lost 7 bases, and 17 bases lay between the germline ends. Per germline, CDR1 SGHTA and CDR2 FQGNSA. CDR3 in DNA: TGTGCCAGCAGCTTAGAATGGGGGAGGGGGGAGAATGAGCAGTTCTTC. Its protein is CASSLEWGRGENEQFF.